These 30 T cell receptor beta chains were sequenced from one sample in a study of blood T cells in healthy people across ages. Combining a sample-barcoded 5' primer with a J-beta primer mix, a second PCR ran for about 7 to 11 cycles. From the 5' RACE reads, TCRdb called clonotypes with MiXCR, one entry per CDR3 protein. The table includes some 1,800,000 distinct CDR3 sequences, roughly 43% detected once. The specimen sequenced was blood. The source is a human donor in good health.

The V and J genes are TRBV20-1 and TRBJ1-6; D is unresolved. V was cut by 1 base and J by 8 bases, with 12 bases left in between. The germline V gene encodes CDR1 DFQATT and CDR2 SNEGSKA (reference sequence). CDR3 length: 14 amino acids. The CDR3 DNA reads as TGCAGTGCTAGAGTGAGCTTAGCGGATTCACCCCTCCACTTT. As protein: CSARVSLADSPLHF.

This clonotype has at least ten counts. V usage is TRBV2 and J usage is TRBJ2-7; D is undetermined. The V and J ends lost 1 base and 4 bases respectively, with 5 bases between them. Germline lookup yields CDR1 SNHLY and CDR2 FYNNEI. CDR3 size: 12 residues. Here the CDR3 DNA reads TGTGCCAGCAGTGAAGATCCGTACGAGCAGTACTTC. Amino acids: CASSEDPYEQYF.

This chain connects TRBV5-4 to TRBJ2-1; a weak D match, TRBD2 (6 bases). V lost 1 base to trimming and J lost 4 bases, with 12 bases between them. The length of the CDR3 is 15 residues. Germline V CDR1 and CDR2: SGHNT, YYREEE (reference sequence). The CDR3 DNA reads TGTGCCAGCAGCTTGAACGGCGGGGTGTACAATGAGCAGTTCTTC. This encodes CASSLNGGVYNEQFF.

V gene TRBV13 combines with J gene TRBJ1-4; D ambiguous. Germline CDR1 and CDR2: PRHDT and FYEKMQ (reference sequence). The germline V and J ends were trimmed by 2 bases and 10 bases, with 8 bases remaining between them. The CDR3 covers 12 residues. This CDR3 reads CASSLSTGKLFF. In DNA, the CDR3 is TGTGCCAGCAGCTTAAGTACGGGAAAACTGTTTTTT.

This clonotype has only one observation. The V gene is TRBV20-1, the J gene TRBJ1-1; D uncertain. This CDR3 has 13 amino acids. V was trimmed by 0 bases and J by 7 bases, leaving 12 bases between them. The germline V gene has CDR1 DFQATT and CDR2 SNEGSKA (reference sequence). The CDR3 protein is CSARDLGFGEAFF. CDR3 DNA: TGCAGTGCTAGAGACCTAGGATTCGGTGAAGCTTTCTTT.

This clonotype was counted a single time. The chain combines TRBV6-2 or TRBV6-3 with TRBJ2-5, with 11 bases that match TRBD2. CDR1 and CDR2 from the germline V gene are MNHEY and SVGEGT. V dropped 8 bases and J dropped 13; count of bases not matched to a gene: 12. The CDR3 sequence is 13 residues long. CDR3 nucleotide sequence: TGTGCCAGCCTCATGGTAGCGGGGGGGCCACTGTACTTC. Protein product: CASLMVAGGPLYF.

The rearrangement uses TRBV5-1 and TRBJ2-5; possibly TRBD1 or TRBD2 for D (5 bases each). The germline V and J ends were trimmed by 3 bases and 1 base, with 13 bases remaining between them. CDR3 length equals 15 residues. CDR1 and CDR2 from the germline V gene are SGHRS and YFSETQ. The CDR3: CASSSTGPFQETQYF. DNA of the CDR3: TGCGCCAGCAGCTCGACGGGGCCTTTCCAAGAGACCCAGTACTTC.

The chain combines TRBV13 with TRBJ2-1, with 9 bases identical to TRBD2. With V trimmed by 1 base and J by 0 bases, 10 bases remained unmatched. Per the germline V gene, CDR1 is PRHDT and CDR2 is FYEKMQ (reference sequence). This CDR3 is 19 amino acids long. CDR3 sequence: CASSLDRLAGSLSYNEQFF. The CDR3 DNA follows: TGTGCCAGCAGCTTAGATCGGCTAGCGGGGAGCCTCTCCTACAATGAGCAGTTCTTC.

This chain uses TRBV7-2 with TRBJ2-5, with 8 bases aligning to TRBD2. Germline V gene sequence: CDR1 SGHTA, CDR2 FQGNSA. CDR3 length equals 16 residues. V dropped 5 bases and J dropped 1; count of bases not matched to a gene: 9. CDR3 bases: TGTGCCAGCAGCAGCCGGGGGGGTTGGGGCCAAGAGACCCAGTACTTC. This codes for CASSSRGGWGQETQYF.

This clonotype has a count of ten or more. This chain links TRBV3-1 with TRBJ2-1; the D is unclear. The CDR3 extends over 11 amino acids. Germline-derived CDR1 and CDR2 are LGHDT and YNNKEL (reference sequence). Trimming took 4 bases from V and 4 from J, leaving 2 bases between them. The CDR3 sequence: CASSLYNEQFF. The CDR3 DNA is TGTGCCAGCAGCCTTTACAATGAGCAGTTCTTC.

This sequence joins TRBV2 and TRBJ1-1; 8 bases line up with TRBD1. After removal of 8 bases from V and 3 bases from J, the junction contained 2 bases not matched to a gene. This CDR3 comprises 12 residues. Germline V gene sequence: CDR1 SNHLY, CDR2 FYNNEI. CDR3 amino acids: CASSGQDTEAFF. In nucleotides, the CDR3 is TGTGCCAGCTCGGGACAGGACACTGAAGCTTTCTTT.

In its sample, this clonotype was seen a few times. V usage is TRBV4-1 and J usage is TRBJ1-2; 8 bases line up with TRBD1. Looked up from germline, CDR1 is MGHRA and CDR2 is YSYEKL. This CDR3 has 15 residues. The V and J ends lost 1 base and 4 bases, in that order; junction bases with no gene match: 5. The CDR3 loop is CASSQADRALYGYTF. The CDR3 nucleotides are TGCGCCAGCAGCCAAGCGGACAGGGCTCTCTATGGCTACACCTTC.

This clonotype was seen a handful of times. This rearrangement joins TRBV7-3 to TRBJ2-1, with 8 bases that match TRBD1. This CDR3 contains 16 residues. Germline V gives CDR1 SGHTA, CDR2 FQGTGA. The V segment lost 1 base and the J segment 7 bases; nucleotides outside the gene matches: 9. The CDR3 reads CASSLIRTGKWNEQFF. The CDR3, as DNA: TGTGCCAGCAGCTTAATTAGGACAGGGAAATGGAATGAGCAGTTCTTC.

This clonotype was seen more than once but under ten times. V usage is TRBV11-2 and J usage is TRBJ1-4; 7 bases line up with TRBD1. V gave up 5 bases and J gave up 7 bases; unmatched junction bases: 7. In germline, CDR1 is SGHAT, CDR2 FQNNGV. The CDR3 is made up of 14 amino acids. The CDR3 here is CASSPTGRSEKLFF. The CDR3, as DNA: TGTGCCAGCAGCCCGACAGGGAGAAGTGAAAAACTGTTTTTT.

A few counts support this clonotype. V gene TRBV29-1 combines with J gene TRBJ2-1; a possible D gene is TRBD2 (6 bases). Between the trimmed V and J ends, which lost 1 base and 8 bases, there was a span of 12 bases. Looked up from germline, CDR1 is SQVTM and CDR2 is ANQGSEA. This CDR3 region has 13 residues. As DNA, the CDR3 is TGCAGCGTTGAAGTTTCTTGGGGGGATGAGCAGTTCTTC. Protein: CSVEVSWGDEQFF.

This clonotype came up a few times. The chain couples TRBV7-2 to TRBJ1-2, with 7 nucleotides matching TRBD1. CDR3 length: 15 amino acids. The V gene's germline CDR1 is SGHTA and CDR2 FQGNSA. Trimming cost V 7 bases and J 1 base; bases outside gene matches: 9. As DNA, the CDR3 is TGTGCCAGCAATCGTGGGACAGCCTATAACTATGGCTACACCTTC. Amino acid sequence: CASNRGTAYNYGYTF. Full variable domain (outside the CDR3, taken from reference TRBV7-2 and TRBJ1-2): GAGVSQSPSNKVTEKGKDVELRCDPISGHTALYWYRQSLGQGLEFLIYFQGNSAPDKSGLPSDRFSAERTGGSVSTLTIQRTQQEDSAVYLCASNRGTAYNYGYTFGSGTRLTVV.

This sequence joins TRBV12-3 or TRBV12-4 and TRBJ1-5, with 8 nucleotides matching TRBD1. The J segment lost 6 bases and the V segment lost 5 bases, leaving 9 bases of the junction unmatched. There are 15 residues in the CDR3. CDR3 sequence reads: CASSTEDRGRQPQHF. The CDR3 nucleotides read TGTGCCAGCAGTACAGAAGACAGGGGCCGTCAGCCCCAGCATTTT.

This clonotype was counted only a few times. The chain joins TRBV6-5 to TRBJ1-1; 8 positions agree with TRBD1. The CDR3 loop spans 13 amino acids. V lost 11 bases to trimming and J lost 6 bases; unmatched junction nucleotides: 11. Germline V gene data show CDR1 as MNHEY and CDR2 as SVGAGI. The chain's CDR3 is CACLKDRDAEAFF. Here the CDR3 DNA reads TGTGCCTGCCTCAAGGACAGGGACGCTGAAGCTTTCTTT.

This chain joins TRBV5-1 and TRBJ2-3, with unresolved D. Germline assignment: CDR1 SGHRS and CDR2 YFSETQ. Trimming cost V 0 bases and J 2 bases, with 10 bases left between them. The CDR3 has 15 residues. In DNA, the CDR3 is TGCGCCAGCAGCTTGGGACATATCCCCACAGATACGCAGTATTTT. This codes for CASSLGHIPTDTQYF.

J is TRBJ2-1 and V is TRBV5-1, with 11 bases aligning to TRBD2. Losses at the gene ends were 5 bases for V and 3 bases for J; bases not matched to a gene: 7. Germline V lookup: CDR1 SGHRS, CDR2 YFSETQ. CDR3 length equals 16 residues. CDR3 in amino acids: CASSGIAGGDYNEQFF. For the CDR3, the DNA is TGCGCCAGCAGTGGGATAGCGGGGGGGGACTACAATGAGCAGTTCTTC.

The rearrangement uses TRBV20-1 and TRBJ2-7, with D tentatively TRBD1 (6 bases). The V gene's germline CDR1 is DFQATT and CDR2 SNEGSKA (reference sequence). The CDR3 covers 14 residues. Between the trimmed V and J ends, which lost 3 bases and 0 bases, there was a span of 12 bases. CDR3 coding DNA: TGCAGTGCTAGCAGCTACAGGGACTCCTACGAGCAGTACTTC. Translated: CSASSYRDSYEQYF.

This clonotype was counted only a few times. A much larger clone differs by one base, so this may be a read error. This chain uses TRBV20-1 with TRBJ2-1; 10 nucleotides line up with TRBD1. After removal of 6 bases from V and 10 bases from J, the junction contained 12 bases not matched to a gene. There are 14 residues in the CDR3. Looked up from germline, CDR1 is DFQATT and CDR2 is SNEGSKA (reference sequence). The CDR3 DNA is TGCAGTGCGGTAGGGACAGGGGATGGCGACGAGCAGTTCTTC. Its translation: CSAVGTGDGDEQFF.

The table lists this clonotype with many counts. The rearrangement links TRBV7-2 to TRBJ2-1, with TRBD2 identical over 13 bases. V lost 1 base to trimming and J lost 6 bases; unmatched junction nucleotides: 0. Germline V gene data show CDR1 as SGHTA and CDR2 as FQGNSA. This CDR3 spans 15 amino acids. CDR3 sequence: CASSLGLAGGNEQFF. CDR3 nucleotide sequence: TGTGCCAGCAGCTTAGGACTAGCGGGGGGCAATGAGCAGTTCTTC. The whole variable domain, filled in from reference TRBV7-2 and TRBJ2-1, reads GAGVSQSPSNKVTEKGKDVELRCDPISGHTALYWYRQSLGQGLEFLIYFQGNSAPDKSGLPSDRFSAERTGGSVSTLTIQRTQQEDSAVYLCASSLGLAGGNEQFFGPGTRLTVL.

This chain joins TRBV7-9 and TRBJ1-2; the D is unclear. Germline CDR1 SEHNR, CDR2 FQNEAQ (reference sequence). The CDR3 totals 14 residues. V was clipped by 2 bases and J by 4 bases, with 11 bases between them. DNA of the CDR3: TGTGCCAGCAGCTTACTCCAGGATACCTATGGCTACACCTTC. Protein: CASSLLQDTYGYTF.

This clonotype was observed a handful of times. The V and J genes are TRBV20-1 and TRBJ1-2; the D gene is possibly TRBD1 (6 bases). Germline V gene data show CDR1 as DFQATT and CDR2 as SNEGSKA (reference sequence). This CDR3 is built from 14 residues. The V end was cut by 1 base, the J end by 4 bases, with 13 bases between. CDR3 amino acids: CSARVMDRVYGYTF. DNA for the CDR3: TGCAGTGCTAGAGTTATGGACAGAGTCTATGGCTACACCTTC.

The J gene is TRBJ1-4, the V gene TRBV15, with TRBD1 identical over 8 bases. The CDR3 sequence is 15 residues long. Per germline, CDR1 LNHNV and CDR2 YYDKDF (reference sequence). Trimming took 0 bases from V and 7 from J; bases not matched to a gene: 4. For the CDR3, the DNA is TGTGCCACCAGCAGAGACAGGGGGCATGGTGAAAAACTGTTTTTT. This encodes CATSRDRGHGEKLFF.

V gene TRBV7-6 combines with J gene TRBJ2-7; 9 positions agree with TRBD2. Germline V gene lookup returns CDR1 SGHVS and CDR2 FNYEAQ. The CDR3 has 13 residues. V lost 1 base and J lost 9; bases outside the gene matches: 4. CDR3 amino acids: CASSLERGEPQYF. As DNA, the CDR3 is TGTGCCAGCAGCTTAGAGCGGGGGGAACCGCAGTACTTC.

Of note for this clonotype: This may come from a read error, since a much larger clone is one base off. V gene TRBV12-3 or TRBV12-4 combines with J gene TRBJ2-7; TRBD1 matches at 9 bases. CDR3 length equals 13 residues. J lost 7 bases, V lost 7 bases, and 8 bases had no gene match. CDR3 nucleotide sequence: TGTGCCAGCACCACGGGACAGGGCCATGAGCAGTACTTC. Translating gives CASTTGQGHEQYF.

The sample holds a few counts of this clonotype. The V and J genes are TRBV18 and TRBJ2-1; D call uncertain. The CDR3 contains 11 residues. Germline values: CDR1 KGHSH, CDR2 LQKENI. The V end was cut by 6 bases, the J end by 8 bases, with 8 bases between. CDR3 protein: CASSEMDEQFF. DNA for the CDR3: TGTGCCAGCTCTGAAATGGATGAGCAGTTCTTC.

The gene calls are TRBV12-3 or TRBV12-4 and TRBJ1-2; D is uncertain. V lost 3 bases, J lost 2 bases, and 10 bases lay in between. The CDR3 loop spans 14 amino acids. The CDR3 region has the DNA TGTGCCAGCAGTTTGTTCGCCGGAAACTATGGCTACACCTTC. It yields the protein CASSLFAGNYGYTF.